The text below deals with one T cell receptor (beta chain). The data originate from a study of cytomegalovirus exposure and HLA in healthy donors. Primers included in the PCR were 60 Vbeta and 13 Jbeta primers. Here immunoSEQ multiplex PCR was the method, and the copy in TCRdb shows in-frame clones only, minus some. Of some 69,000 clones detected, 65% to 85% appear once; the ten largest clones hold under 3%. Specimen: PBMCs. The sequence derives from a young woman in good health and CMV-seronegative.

CDR3 loop: CASSLRPGEANEQFF. CDR3 nucleotides: TGTGCCAGCAGCTTAAGACCGGGGGAGGCCAATGAGCAGTTCTTC. The J gene is TRBJ2-1, the V gene TRBV7-7, with D tentatively TRBD2 (6 bases). V was shortened by 2 bases and J by 6 bases, with 14 bases between the two germline ends. The CDR3 contains 15 residues. Germline V gene sequence: CDR1 SSHAT, CDR2 FNYEAQ (reference sequence).